This TCR beta chain was observed in a study of CD8 T cells in Susac syndrome. RNA in amounts of roughly 0.5 to 1 ug was reverse transcribed with random hexamers. A single record per CDR3 protein comes from TCRdb applying MiXCR to the immunoSEQ multiplex PCR reads. The data contain 130,000 to 150,000 distinct CDR3 sequences, approximately 96% of them singletons. This CDR3 has 14 amino acids. Germline CDR1 reads LGHDT; CDR2 reads YNNKEL (reference sequence). Trimming took 1 base from V and 4 from J, leaving 8 bases between them. This TCR came from a human donor with Susac syndrome. The chain recombines TRBV3-1 with TRBJ2-1; D is undetermined. Source material: CD4+ T cells from PBMCs. The CDR3 loop is CASSQGGLYNEQFF. DNA for the CDR3: TGTGCCAGCAGCCAAGGTGGCCTATACAATGAGCAGTTCTTC.